These 2 T cell receptor beta chains originate from one sample sequenced in a study of blood T cell repertoires in COVID-19. Libraries were prepared by immunoSEQ multiplex PCR; TCRdb keeps only in-frame clonotypes and omits some of them. This table holds 290,000 or so clones, around 85% found once. Sequenced: peripheral blood. These receptor sequences come from a man aged 45-65 years with active or convalescent COVID-19.

A few counts support this clone. The genes are TRBV19 and TRBJ1-2; D not certain. The CDR3 extends over 12 amino acids. The germline V gene encodes CDR1 LNHDA and CDR2 SQIVND (reference sequence). V was pared by 5 bases and J by 3 bases, with 7 bases between. The DNA of the CDR3 is TGTGCCAGTAGTTTCCTAGACTATGGCTACACCTTC. Residues: CASSFLDYGYTF.

The rearrangement links TRBV6-6 to TRBJ2-7; 8 positions agree with TRBD2. CDR3 length: 16 amino acids. The V and J ends lost 5 bases and 2 bases, in that order; junction bases with no gene match: 11. The germline gives CDR1 MNHNY, CDR2 SVGAGI (reference sequence). CDR3 residues: CASSARKSGGTYEQYF. For the CDR3, the DNA is TGTGCCAGCAGTGCCAGGAAGAGCGGGGGTACCTACGAGCAGTACTTC.